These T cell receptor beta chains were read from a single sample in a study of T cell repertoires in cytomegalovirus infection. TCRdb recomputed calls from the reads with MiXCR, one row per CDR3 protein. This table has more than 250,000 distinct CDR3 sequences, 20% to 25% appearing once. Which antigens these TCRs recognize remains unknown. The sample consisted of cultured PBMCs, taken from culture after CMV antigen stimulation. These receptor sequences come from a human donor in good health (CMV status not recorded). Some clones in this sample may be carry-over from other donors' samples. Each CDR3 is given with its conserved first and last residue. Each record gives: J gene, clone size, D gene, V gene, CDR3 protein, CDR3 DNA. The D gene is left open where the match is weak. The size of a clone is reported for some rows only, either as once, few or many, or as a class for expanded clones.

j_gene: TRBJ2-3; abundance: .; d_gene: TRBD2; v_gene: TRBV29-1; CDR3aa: CSVELAGVLGTDTQYF; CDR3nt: TGCAGCGTTGAACTAGCGGGAGTCTTGGGCACAGATACGCAGTATTTT
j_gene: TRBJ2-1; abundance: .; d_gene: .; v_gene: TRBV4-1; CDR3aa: CASSLWTVRGAYNEQFF; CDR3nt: TGCGCCAGCAGCCTATGGACAGTCCGGGGAGCCTACAATGAGCAGTTCTTC
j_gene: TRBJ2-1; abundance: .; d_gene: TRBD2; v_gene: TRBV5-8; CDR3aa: CASSLAPSGRAEQFF; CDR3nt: TGTGCCAGCAGCTTGGCGCCTAGCGGGCGCGCCGAGCAGTTCTTC
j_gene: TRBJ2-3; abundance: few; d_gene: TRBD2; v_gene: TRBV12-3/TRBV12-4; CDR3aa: CASSLGTSGFSTDTQYF; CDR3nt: TGTGCCAGCAGTTTAGGGACTAGCGGATTTAGCACAGATACGCAGTATTTT
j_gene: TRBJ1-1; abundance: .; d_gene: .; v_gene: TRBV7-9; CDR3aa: CASSLRDGEAFF; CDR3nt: TGTGCCAGCAGCCTGCGGGACGGTGAAGCTTTCTTT
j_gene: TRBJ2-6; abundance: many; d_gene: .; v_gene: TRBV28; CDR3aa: CASSLLASGANVLTF; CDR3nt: TGTGCCAGCAGTTTATTGGCCTCTGGGGCCAACGTCCTGACTTTC
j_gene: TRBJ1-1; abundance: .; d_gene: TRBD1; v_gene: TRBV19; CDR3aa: CASSKPGQGAGAAEAFF; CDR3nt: TGTGCCAGTAGTAAGCCGGGACAGGGGGCGGGTGCCGCTGAAGCTTTCTTT
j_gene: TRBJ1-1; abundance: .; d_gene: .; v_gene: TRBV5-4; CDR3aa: CASSLPGVDEAFF; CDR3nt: TGTGCCAGCAGCTTGCCTGGGGTCGATGAAGCTTTCTTT
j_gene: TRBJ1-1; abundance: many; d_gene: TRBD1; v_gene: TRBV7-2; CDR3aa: CASSPDRVSGAFF; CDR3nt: TGTGCCAGCAGCCCCGACAGGGTCTCAGGGGCTTTCTTT
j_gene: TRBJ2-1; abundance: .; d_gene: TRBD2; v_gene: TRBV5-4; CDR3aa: CASSIVAGPTHNEQFF; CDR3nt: TGTGCCAGCAGCATAGTAGCGGGACCTACCCACAATGAGCAGTTCTTC
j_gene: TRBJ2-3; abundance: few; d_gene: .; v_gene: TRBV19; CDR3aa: CASSIRKGPDTQYF; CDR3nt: TGTGCCAGTAGTATCAGGAAGGGGCCAGATACGCAGTATTTT
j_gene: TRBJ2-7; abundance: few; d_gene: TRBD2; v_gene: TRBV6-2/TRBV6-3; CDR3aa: CASSPSRTSGSYEQYF; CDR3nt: TGTGCCAGCAGCCCCTCCAGGACTAGCGGGAGTTACGAGCAGTACTTC
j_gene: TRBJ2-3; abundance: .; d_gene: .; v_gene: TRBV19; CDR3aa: CASCRHGSTDTQYF; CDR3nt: TGTGCCAGTTGTAGGCATGGGAGCACAGATACGCAGTATTTT
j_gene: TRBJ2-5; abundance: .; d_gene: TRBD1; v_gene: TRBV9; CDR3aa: CASSVDPRQGETQYF; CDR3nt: TGTGCCAGCAGCGTGGATCCTCGACAGGGGGAGACCCAGTACTTC
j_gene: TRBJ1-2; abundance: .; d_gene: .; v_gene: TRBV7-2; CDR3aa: CASSVDPVSGYTF; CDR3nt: TGTGCCAGCAGCGTCGACCCCGTTTCTGGCTACACCTTC
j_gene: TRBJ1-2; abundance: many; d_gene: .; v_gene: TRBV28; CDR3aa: CASSFGRDGYTF; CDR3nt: TGTGCCAGCAGTTTCGGCAGGGATGGCTACACCTTC
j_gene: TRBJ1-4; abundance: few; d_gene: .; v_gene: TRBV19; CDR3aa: CASSISATNEKLFF; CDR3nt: TGTGCCAGTAGTATCAGTGCAACTAATGAAAAACTGTTTTTT
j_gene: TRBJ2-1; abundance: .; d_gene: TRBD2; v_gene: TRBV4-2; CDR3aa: CASSQSGLYYNEQFF; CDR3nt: TGTGCCAGCAGCCAATCGGGACTATACTACAATGAGCAGTTCTTC